This passage covers 5 T cell receptor beta chains from one sample sequenced in a study of T cell responses to AZD1222 COVID-19 vaccine. Data came from immunoSEQ multiplex PCR; TCRdb stores just in-frame clones and leaves some out. The data contain about 110,000 clones, more than 75% of them singletons. The sequenced sample was peripheral blood, obtained 28 days after the second AZD1222 dose. Receptors originate from an adult who received the AZD1222 COVID-19 vaccine.

The chain is built from TRBV9 and TRBJ2-2; TRBD2 aligns across 11 bases. The junction had 3 bases not matched to a gene; V was cut back by 4 bases and J by 1 base. This CDR3 region has 16 residues. Germline V gene lookup returns CDR1 SGDLS and CDR2 YYNGEE. In DNA, the CDR3 is TGTGCCAGCAGCAAACTAGCGGGGGAGAACACCGGGGAGCTGTTTTTT. Amino acid sequence: CASSKLAGENTGELFF.

The chain couples TRBV7-2 to TRBJ1-1, with D possibly matching TRBD1 (6 bases). Per germline, CDR1 SGHTA and CDR2 FQGNSA. With 2 bases removed from V and 5 bases from J, the gap between germline ends came to 12 bases. The CDR3 runs 14 residues. CDR3 loop: CASSLQGSRTEAFF. The DNA of the CDR3 is TGTGCCAGCAGCTTACAGGGGAGTCGAACTGAAGCTTTCTTT.

The rearrangement links TRBV6-2 or TRBV6-3 to TRBJ2-1, with 11 bases matching TRBD2. The V gene end was trimmed by 4 bases and the J gene end by 2 bases; junction bases not matched to a gene: 1. Germline V CDR1 and CDR2: MNHEY, SVGEGT. The CDR3 consists of 15 residues. The CDR3 region has the DNA TGTGCCAGCAGTTTTAGCGGGGGGGCCTACAATGAGCAGTTCTTC. Protein: CASSFSGGAYNEQFF.

CDR3 region: CASSDPGQGANIQYF. Written as DNA, the CDR3 is TGTGCCAGCAGCGATCCGGGACAGGGGGCAAACATTCAGTACTTC. This sequence joins TRBV6-5 and TRBJ2-4, with 12 nucleotides matching TRBD1. V trimming: 6 bases; J trimming: 6 bases; junction bases outside the gene matches: 6. The CDR3 extends over 15 amino acids. CDR1 and CDR2 from the germline V gene are MNHEY and SVGAGI.

The V gene is TRBV24-1, the J gene TRBJ1-2; TRBD1 matches at 8 bases. Germline V gene data show CDR1 as KGHDR and CDR2 as SFDVKD. V lost 3 bases to trimming and J lost 11 bases; unmatched junction nucleotides: 13. This CDR3 spans 15 amino acids. CDR3 loop: CATSDMGTGPLVYTF. In DNA, the CDR3 is TGTGCCACCAGTGATATGGGGACAGGACCTTTGGTGTACACCTTC.